The TCR beta chain described here comes from a study of blood T cell repertoires in COVID-19. As for the study in general: Acute and convalescent COVID-19 samples came from the United States, Italy and Spain. T cells, B-cell-depleted T cells, or PBMCs provided the cDNA or gDNA that served as material.

Unmatched junction bases numbered 9, after V lost 5 bases and J lost 6 bases. The CDR3 contains 14 residues. Germline V gives CDR1 SGHTA, CDR2 FQGNSA. Under the authors' procedure: The assay estimated nucleated cells by amplifying reference gene primers. Only in-frame clones appear in the TCRdb table, and some are missing; sequencing was by immunoSEQ multiplex PCR. That table gives V, J and clone size, and the DNA gave D and trimming. In the table there are around 100,000 clones, about nine tenths of which are singletons. The TCR comes from a man between 50 and 59 years old with acute or convalescent COVID-19. Sequences were obtained from peripheral blood. The rearrangement joins TRBV7-2 to TRBJ1-2, with 7 bases matching TRBD1. The DNA for the CDR3 is TGTGCCAGCAGCAACGAACAGGGGAGAAATGGCTACACCTTC. Protein sequence: CASSNEQGRNGYTF.